One T cell receptor beta chain is described in this entry. This clone was counted a few times. There is no known antigen for this receptor. No much larger clonotype is one base removed from it; base qualities were not supplied. TCRbeta CDR3 regions were amplified from genomic DNA by means of the immunoSEQ Assay, a bias-controlled multiplex PCR. In the source study's methods: Within the assay, amplification of reference gene primers was used to estimate how many nucleated cells each sample contained. To quantify the absolute abundance of each unique TCRbeta CDR3 rearrangement, sequence reads were collapsed and filtered. For each sample, productive Simpson clonality was calculated by taking the square root of Simpson's diversity index across productive rearrangements. TCRdb limited this immuneACCESS table to in-frame rearrangements with V and J called. A share of clones is missing; checked studies link under half to unresolved V genes, and the rest is unexplained. The V and J calls and clone size are taken from that table; D and trimming were inferred from the DNA. In this sample the table shows roughly 180,000 clones, roughly 85% of which occur a single time. 3.5% to 5% of the sample is taken by the ten largest.

Participants in the prospective study were aged 18 to 89 years, lived in 20 to 30 United States geographic areas, and enrolled through a virtual design. Cohort assignment in the prospective study relied on participant-reported clinical history from a screening survey and a study questionnaire. Recovered participants in ImmuneRACE Cohort 3 were defined by two consecutive negative NP/OP PCR tests, clearance by a healthcare professional, or resolution of symptoms. In the prospective study, whole blood, serum and a nasopharyngeal or oropharyngeal swab were collected from each participant by mobile phlebotomists. Over a roughly two-month period, participants in the prospective study had the option of providing additional blood draws and questionnaires. Prospective study blood samples were shipped either frozen or at room temperature before DNA extraction. The CDR1 and CDR2 encoded by the germline V gene are MNHEY and SVGEGT. V is cut by 0 bases and J by 10 bases, and the space between the germline ends is 7 bases. From cysteine to phenylalanine, the CDR3 is 12 amino acids long. Only CDR3 DNA is held: 36 bases, read in frame from base 1.

These data are taken from a study of blood T cell repertoires in COVID-19 (dated by TCRdb to the early 2020s). Regarding the research as a whole: The collaborator samples originated in the United States, Italy and Spain and spanned the acute and convalescent phases of COVID-19. Deeply sampled blood TCRbeta repertoires from subjects exposed to, actively infected with, or recovered from COVID-19 were included in the dataset. The sample metadata nearly always contained a de-identified subject ID, COVID-19 status, age in years and sex. The prospective study material was composed of cDNA or gDNA derived from T cells, B-cell-depleted T cells, or PBMCs. The repertoires were made available in a free public database intended to serve as a resource for research on the immune response to SARS-CoV-2. Samples came from the ongoing ImmuneRACE study (first 160 participants) plus 1,254 subjects from 6 global collaborators. Where available, HLA class I and class II types were taken from metadata supplied by the sample provider and were not determined by assay-based typing.

The study at large found these results: How much clinical and demographic metadata was included differed by source and by participant, and the metadata was provided uncurated.

Sequences were obtained from PBMCs or T cells enriched from blood (not recorded which). This sequence was found in a woman aged 45-60 years who had recovered from COVID-19. The chain links TRBV6-2 or TRBV6-3 with TRBJ1-5; the D gene remains uncertain. The sequence in DNA is TGTGCCAGCAGTTACTCGGTCACTCCCCAGCATTTT. Protein translation: CASSYSVTPQHF.